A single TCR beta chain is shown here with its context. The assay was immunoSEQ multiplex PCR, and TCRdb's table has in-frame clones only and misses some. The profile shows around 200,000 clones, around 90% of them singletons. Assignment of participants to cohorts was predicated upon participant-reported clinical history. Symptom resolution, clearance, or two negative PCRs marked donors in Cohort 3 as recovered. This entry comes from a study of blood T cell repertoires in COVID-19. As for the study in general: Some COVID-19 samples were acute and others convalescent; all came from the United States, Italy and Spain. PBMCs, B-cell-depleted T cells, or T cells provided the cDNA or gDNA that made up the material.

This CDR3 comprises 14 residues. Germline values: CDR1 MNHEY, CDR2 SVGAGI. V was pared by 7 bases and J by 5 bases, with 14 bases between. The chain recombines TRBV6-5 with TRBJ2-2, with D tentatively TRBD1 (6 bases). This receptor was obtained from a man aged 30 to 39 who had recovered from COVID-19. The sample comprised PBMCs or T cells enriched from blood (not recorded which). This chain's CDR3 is CASTRTEKTGELFF. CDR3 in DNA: TGTGCCAGCACCCGGACAGAGAAAACCGGGGAGCTGTTTTTT.